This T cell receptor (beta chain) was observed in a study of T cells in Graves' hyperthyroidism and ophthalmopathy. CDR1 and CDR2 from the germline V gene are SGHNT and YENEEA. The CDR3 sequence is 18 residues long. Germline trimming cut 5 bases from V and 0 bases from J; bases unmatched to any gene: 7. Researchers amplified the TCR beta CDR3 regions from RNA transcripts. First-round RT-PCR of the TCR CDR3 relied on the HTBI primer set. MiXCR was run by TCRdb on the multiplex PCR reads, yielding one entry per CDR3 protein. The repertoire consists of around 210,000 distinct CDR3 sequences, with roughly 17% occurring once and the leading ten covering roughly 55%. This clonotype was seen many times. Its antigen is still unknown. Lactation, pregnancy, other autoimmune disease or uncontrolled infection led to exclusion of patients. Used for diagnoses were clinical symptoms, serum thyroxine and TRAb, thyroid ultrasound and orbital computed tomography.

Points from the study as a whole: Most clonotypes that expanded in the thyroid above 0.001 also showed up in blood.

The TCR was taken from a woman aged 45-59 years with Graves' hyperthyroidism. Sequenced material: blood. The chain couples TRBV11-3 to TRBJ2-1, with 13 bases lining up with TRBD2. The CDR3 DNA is TGTGCCAGCAGCCTGGGACTAGCGGGAACCTACTCCTACAATGAGCAGTTCTTC. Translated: CASSLGLAGTYSYNEQFF.